The entry that follows covers one T cell receptor beta chain sequence. The target antigen is unknown. This record belongs to a study of T cells in Graves' hyperthyroidism and ophthalmopathy. TCR beta CDR3 region amplification was performed from RNA transcripts. Initially, a first-round RT-PCR of the TCR CDR3 employed the HTBI primer set. TCRdb passed the multiplex PCR reads through MiXCR, listing each CDR3 protein once. This table holds about 480,000 distinct CDR3 sequences, less than 25% found once. The CDR3 is 18 residues long. Germline V gene sequence: CDR1 LGHNA, CDR2 YSLEER. Unmatched junction bases numbered 7, after V lost 1 base and J lost 0 bases. Study-wide points: The model predicted ophthalmopathy a median around 6.5 months before onset. Classification by a 13 V-J model distinguished ophthalmopathy from stable hyperthyroidism.

The genes are TRBV4-3 and TRBJ2-2; 8 nucleotides align to TRBD2. The sequenced sample was blood. The origin of this receptor is a woman between 70 and 85 years old with Graves' ophthalmopathy. The CDR3 DNA reads as TGCGCCAGCAGCCAAGGGTGGCGGGAGGCTTCGAACACCGGGGAGCTGTTTTTT. Its translation is CASSQGWREASNTGELFF.